The clone carrying this T cell receptor (beta chain) was seen at least ten times. Antigen unknown. Each CDR3 protein gets one entry after TCRdb re-called the RACE reads with MiXCR. Altogether about 300,000 distinct CDR3 sequences are present, around 5.5% being singletons, with the ten largest covering under 9.5%. The time point: pre-sensitization, week 0. Regarding treatment: therapeutic diphenylcyclopropenone sensitization with weekly scalp DPC. The data were obtained in a study of human T cells and chemical hapten exposure. Germline CDR1 is MGHDK and CDR2 is SYGVNS. This CDR3 has 13 amino acids. The V end lost 6 bases, the J end lost 0 bases, and 8 bases lay between the germline ends. The study, taken as a whole, reports: Expanded TCRs formed significantly more large CDR3 similarity clusters than controls.

The source material was whole blood, sampled in connection with sensitization to the hapten diphenylcyclopropenone (DPC). This receptor was identified in a woman younger than 30 with alopecia areata. Some clones in this sample may be carry-over from other donors' samples. This chain connects TRBV25-1 to TRBJ1-1; D unresolved. Written as DNA, the CDR3 is TGTGCCAGCAGGTCCCCCATGAACACTGAAGCTTTCTTT. Its protein product is CASRSPMNTEAFF.